The 14 T cell receptor beta chains presented below share a single source sample, sequenced in a study of human T cells and chemical hapten exposure. Documented time point: patch test 2, 6 weeks after DPC sensitization. Treatment here: therapeutic diphenylcyclopropenone sensitization with weekly scalp DPC. TCRdb reprocessed the RACE reads with MiXCR, giving one entry per CDR3 protein. The sample yields 65,000 to 90,000 distinct CDR3 sequences, less than 8.5% seen once. Specimen: whole blood, collected in connection with sensitization to the hapten diphenylcyclopropenone (DPC). The origin of the receptors is a young woman with alopecia areata. Some clones in this sample may be carry-over from other donors' samples.

This clonotype was detected only a few times. The genes are TRBV20-1 and TRBJ2-7; D may match TRBD1 or TRBD2 (5 bases each). Looked up from germline, CDR1 is DFQATT and CDR2 is SNEGSKA (reference sequence). There are 14 residues in the CDR3. V was pared by 4 bases and J by 3 bases, with 16 bases between. The CDR3 DNA reads TGCAGTGCTATCCCCCCAGGGAGAAACTACGAGCAGTACTTC. Protein: CSAIPPGRNYEQYF.

Ten or more counts support this clonotype. The chain employs TRBV14 and TRBJ2-3; 7 bases agree with TRBD2. The CDR3 has 16 residues. With V trimmed by 2 bases and J by 1 base, 6 bases remained unmatched. Per the germline V gene, CDR1 is SGHDN and CDR2 is FVKESK. The CDR3 loop is CASSQLAGLRTDTQYF. The CDR3 DNA follows: TGTGCCAGCAGCCAACTCGCGGGACTACGCACAGATACGCAGTATTTT.

The chain joins TRBV24-1 to TRBJ2-2, with D perhaps matching TRBD2 (5 bases). The CDR3 loop spans 13 amino acids. From germline, CDR1 is KGHDR and CDR2 SFDVKD. Trimming took 6 bases from V and 1 from J, leaving 5 bases between them. The CDR3 here is CATSRGNTGELFF. The CDR3 DNA reads TGTGCCACCAGTCGGGGGAACACCGGGGAGCTGTTTTTT.

A note on this clonotype: Germline and junction disagree at one end, which may indicate a read error. This CDR3 reads CSVEIFGQWSYGDTF. In nucleotides, the CDR3 is TGCAGCGTTGAAATCTTCGGGCAGTGGAGCTATGGCGACACCTTC. The V and J genes are TRBV29-1 and TRBJ1-2; no clear D. The CDR3 has 15 amino acids. The germline CDR1 and CDR2 sequences are SQVTM and ANQGSEA.

This clonotype came up a few times. The rearrangement uses TRBV6-5 and TRBJ2-3; D is possibly TRBD1 (6 bases). CDR3 length equals 13 residues. V gave up 6 bases and J gave up 1 base, with 8 bases separating them. From germline, CDR1 is MNHEY and CDR2 SVGAGI. The CDR3 coding sequence is TGTGCCAGCAGCCGACAGGGCACAGATACGCAGTATTTT. Protein product: CASSRQGTDTQYF.

This sequence joins TRBV27 and TRBJ2-5, with TRBD1 identical over 8 bases. The CDR3 contains 16 residues. Germline loops: CDR1 MNHEY, CDR2 SMNVEV (reference sequence). V was pared by 3 bases and J by 5 bases, with 11 bases of the junction left unmatched. For the CDR3, the DNA is TGTGCCAGCAGTTTTGGGTACAGGGGGTCCCGGGAGACCCAGTACTTC. Protein sequence: CASSFGYRGSRETQYF.

This clonotype was seen many times. The rearrangement uses TRBV9 and TRBJ1-5, with 7 bases lining up with TRBD1. Germline CDR1 SGDLS, CDR2 YYNGEE. V was clipped by 0 bases and J by 5 bases; unmatched bases: 8. The CDR3 loop spans 16 amino acids. This chain's CDR3 is CASSVGGRGFDQPQHF. DNA for the CDR3: TGTGCCAGCAGCGTAGGGGGCAGGGGGTTCGATCAGCCCCAGCATTTT.

This clonotype was recorded many times. V usage is TRBV20-1 and J usage is TRBJ2-3; weak D call: TRBD2 (6 bases). There are 18 residues in the CDR3. With 6 bases removed from V and 3 bases from J, the gap between germline ends came to 28 bases. In germline, CDR1 is DFQATT, CDR2 SNEGSKA (reference sequence). The CDR3 DNA reads as TGCAGTGCGCAGGACTACCGAGGACCTCCACTCCATACAGATACGCAGTATTTT. Its translation: CSAQDYRGPPLHTDTQYF.

This clonotype was observed a few times. The genes are TRBV18 and TRBJ1-1; D might be TRBD1 (6 bases). Between the trimmed V and J ends, which lost 6 bases and 0 bases, there was a span of 11 bases. The CDR3 spans 14 residues. Germline lookup yields CDR1 KGHSH and CDR2 LQKENI. CDR3 DNA: TGTGCCAGCTCGCGGACAGAGCTGAACACTGAAGCTTTCTTT. It codes for CASSRTELNTEAFF.

J is TRBJ2-7 and V is TRBV5-1, with D uncertain. Germline V gene sequence: CDR1 SGHRS, CDR2 YFSETQ. With 0 bases removed from V and 0 bases from J, the gap between germline ends came to 10 bases. The CDR3 spans 15 residues. CDR3 loop: CASSLGPTYSYEQYF. DNA of the CDR3: TGCGCCAGCAGCTTGGGACCTACCTACTCCTACGAGCAGTACTTC. The full variable domain, rest sourced from reference TRBV5-1 and TRBJ2-7, is KAGVTQTPRYLIKTRGQQVTLSCSPISGHRSVSWYQQTPGQGLQFLFEYFSETQRNKGNFPGRFSGRQFSNSRSEMNVSTLELGDSALYLCASSLGPTYSYEQYFGPGTRLTVT.

The V gene is TRBV2, the J gene TRBJ2-2, with a tentative D call TRBD1 (5 bases). In germline, CDR1 is SNHLY, CDR2 FYNNEI. This CDR3 spans 15 amino acids. Deletions cut 6 bases from V and 1 base from J, with 12 bases between. The CDR3 nucleotides are TGTGCCAGCAGCAAAACCGGACAGAACACCGGGGAGCTGTTTTTT. Protein product: CASSKTGQNTGELFF.

This clonotype was observed at least ten times. This sequence joins TRBV5-1 and TRBJ2-1; D is unclear. This CDR3 has 18 amino acids. V was trimmed by 7 bases and J by 0 bases, leaving 23 bases between them. Germline CDR1 is SGHRS and CDR2 is YFSETQ. The DNA of the CDR3 is TGCGCCAGCGACCCAGAAGCCTACGTTCCGAGCTCCTACAATGAGCAGTTCTTC. Protein sequence: CASDPEAYVPSSYNEQFF.

A few counts support this clonotype. The chain couples TRBV9 to TRBJ2-3, with 9 bases fitting TRBD2. Per germline, CDR1 SGDLS and CDR2 YYNGEE. The CDR3 runs to 17 residues. V gave up 4 bases and J gave up 5 bases; unmatched junction bases: 14. CDR3 loop: CASSPDAGRGGRDTQYF. The CDR3 bases are TGTGCCAGCAGCCCGGACGCGGGGCGGGGGGGCCGAGATACGCAGTATTTT.

The rearrangement joins TRBV30 to TRBJ1-1; 9 bases align to TRBD1. The CDR3 runs 12 residues. Losses at the gene ends were 6 bases for V and 11 bases for J; bases not matched to a gene: 10. Germline V gives CDR1 GTSNPN, CDR2 SVGIG (reference sequence). The CDR3 nucleotides read TGTGCCTGCAGGCCGGGACAGGGTTGGGCTTTCTTT. Encoded protein: CACRPGQGWAFF.